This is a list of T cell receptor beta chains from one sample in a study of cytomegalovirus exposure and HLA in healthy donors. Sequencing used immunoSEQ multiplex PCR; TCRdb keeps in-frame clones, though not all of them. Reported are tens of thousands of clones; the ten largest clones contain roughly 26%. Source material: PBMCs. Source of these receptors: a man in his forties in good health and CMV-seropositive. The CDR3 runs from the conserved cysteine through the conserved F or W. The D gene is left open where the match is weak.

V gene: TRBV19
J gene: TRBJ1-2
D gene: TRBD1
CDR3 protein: CASSIGTGNYGYTF
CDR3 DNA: TGTGCCAGTAGTATAGGGACAGGGAACTATGGCTACACCTTC

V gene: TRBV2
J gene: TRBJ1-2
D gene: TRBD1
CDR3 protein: CASSRDSLYGYTF
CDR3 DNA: TGTGCCAGCAGTCGGGACAGCCTCTATGGCTACACCTTC

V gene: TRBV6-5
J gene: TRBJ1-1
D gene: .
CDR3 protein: CASSYFGGAEAFF
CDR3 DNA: TGTGCCAGCAGTTACTTTGGGGGGGCTGAAGCTTTCTTT

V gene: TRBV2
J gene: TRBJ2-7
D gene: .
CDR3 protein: CASSGTTGQYF
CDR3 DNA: TGTGCCAGCAGTGGGACAACGGGGCAGTACTTC

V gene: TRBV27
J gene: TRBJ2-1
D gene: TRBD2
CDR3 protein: CASSTGTSGNNEQFF
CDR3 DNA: TGTGCCAGCAGTACCGGGACTAGCGGGAACAATGAGCAGTTCTTC

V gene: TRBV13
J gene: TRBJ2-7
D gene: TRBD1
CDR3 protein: CASSSHLQGYEQYF
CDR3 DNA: TGTGCCAGCAGCTCTCACTTACAGGGGTACGAGCAGTACTTC

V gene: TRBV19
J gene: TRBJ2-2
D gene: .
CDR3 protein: CASRPSGVAGELFF
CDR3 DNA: TGTGCCAGTAGGCCTTCAGGGGTAGCCGGGGAGCTGTTTTTT

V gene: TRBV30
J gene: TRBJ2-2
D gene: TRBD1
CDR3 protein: CAWKGTGTGELFF
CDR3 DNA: TGTGCCTGGAAAGGGACAGGGACCGGGGAGCTGTTTTTT

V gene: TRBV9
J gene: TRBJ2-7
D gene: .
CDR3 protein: CASSVSGLTYEQYF
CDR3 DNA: TGTGCCAGCAGCGTCAGCGGGCTCACCTACGAGCAGTACTTC

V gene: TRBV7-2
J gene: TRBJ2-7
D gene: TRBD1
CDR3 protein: CASSLGTDREQYF
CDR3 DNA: TGTGCCAGCAGCTTGGGGACAGATCGCGAGCAGTACTTC

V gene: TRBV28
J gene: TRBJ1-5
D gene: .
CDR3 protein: CASSLGSLNQPQHF
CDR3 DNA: TGTGCCAGCAGTTTGGGCAGCCTAAATCAGCCCCAGCATTTT

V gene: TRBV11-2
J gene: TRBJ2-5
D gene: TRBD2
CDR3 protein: CASSPGTSFIQETQYF
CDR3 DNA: TGTGCCAGCAGCCCCGGGACTAGCTTTATCCAAGAGACCCAGTACTTC

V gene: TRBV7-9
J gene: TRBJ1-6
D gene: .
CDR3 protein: CASSFLDPNSPLHF
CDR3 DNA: TGTGCCAGCAGCTTCCTAGATCCTAATTCACCCCTCCACTTT

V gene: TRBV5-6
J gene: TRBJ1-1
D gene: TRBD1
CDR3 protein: CASSLGQGVITEAFF
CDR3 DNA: TGTGCCAGCAGCTTGGGGCAGGGGGTGATCACTGAAGCTTTCTTT

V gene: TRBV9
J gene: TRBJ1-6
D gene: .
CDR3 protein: CASSVEVGPRGLHF
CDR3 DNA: TGTGCCAGCAGCGTAGAAGTGGGGCCCCGGGGGCTCCACTTT

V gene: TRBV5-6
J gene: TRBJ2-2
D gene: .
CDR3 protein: CASSLARLVNTGELFF
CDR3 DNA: TGTGCCAGCAGCTTGGCCAGACTAGTGAACACCGGGGAGCTGTTTTTT

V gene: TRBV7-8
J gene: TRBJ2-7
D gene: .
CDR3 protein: CASTFGQHRYEQYF
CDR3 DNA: TGTGCCAGCACCTTTGGACAGCATCGATACGAGCAGTACTTC

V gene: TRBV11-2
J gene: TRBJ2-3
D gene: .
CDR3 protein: CASRQGLDTQYF
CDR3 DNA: TGTGCCAGCAGGCAGGGGCTAGATACGCAGTATTTT

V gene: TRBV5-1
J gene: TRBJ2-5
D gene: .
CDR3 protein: CASSLQETQYF
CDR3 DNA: TGCGCCAGCAGCCTTCAAGAGACCCAGTACTTC

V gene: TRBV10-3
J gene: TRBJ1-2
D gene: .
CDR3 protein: CAISEPSREGYGYTF
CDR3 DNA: TGTGCCATCAGTGAGCCCTCCAGGGAAGGCTATGGCTACACCTTC

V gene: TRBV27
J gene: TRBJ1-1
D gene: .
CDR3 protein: CASSLIPTVNTEAFF
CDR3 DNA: TGTGCCAGCAGTTTAATCCCAACAGTGAACACTGAAGCTTTCTTT

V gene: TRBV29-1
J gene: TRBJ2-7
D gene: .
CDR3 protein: CSVGEPYEQYF
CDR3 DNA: TGCAGCGTTGGGGAGCCCTACGAGCAGTACTTC

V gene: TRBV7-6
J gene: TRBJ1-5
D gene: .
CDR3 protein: CASSAQRFGFGNQPQHF
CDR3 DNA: TGTGCCAGCAGCGCGCAAAGATTCGGGTTCGGCAATCAGCCCCAGCATTTT

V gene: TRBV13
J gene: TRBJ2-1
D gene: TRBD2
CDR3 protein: CASSLQLAGGDEQFF
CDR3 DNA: TGTGCCAGCAGCTTACAACTAGCGGGGGGGGATGAGCAGTTCTTC

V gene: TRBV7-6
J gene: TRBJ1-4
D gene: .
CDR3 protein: CASSLAYPGLLFF
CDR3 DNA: TGTGCCAGCAGCTTAGCCTATCCGGGACTACTGTTTTTT

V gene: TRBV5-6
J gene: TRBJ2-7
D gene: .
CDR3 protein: CASSLLAQSWYEQYF
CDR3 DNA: TGTGCCAGCAGCTTGCTAGCCCAATCGTGGTACGAGCAGTACTTC

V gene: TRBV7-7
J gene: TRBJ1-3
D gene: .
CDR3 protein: CASSLGLGNTIYF
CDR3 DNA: TGTGCCAGCAGCTTAGGTTTAGGAAACACCATATATTTT

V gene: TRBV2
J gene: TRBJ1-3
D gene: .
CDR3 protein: CASSSEGLQNTIYF
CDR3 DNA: TGTGCCAGCAGTTCGGAGGGCCTTCAAAACACCATATATTTT

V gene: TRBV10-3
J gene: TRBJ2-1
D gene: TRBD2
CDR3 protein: CAISRSGMAYNEQFF
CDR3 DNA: TGTGCCATCAGCCGTAGCGGGATGGCCTACAATGAGCAGTTCTTC

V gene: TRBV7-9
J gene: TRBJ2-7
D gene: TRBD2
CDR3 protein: CASSLGPSGIYEQYF
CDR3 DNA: TGTGCCAGCAGCTTAGGTCCTAGCGGTATCTACGAGCAGTACTTC

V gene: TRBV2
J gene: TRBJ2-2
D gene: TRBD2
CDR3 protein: CASMGGLAGSGELFF
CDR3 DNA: TGTGCCAGCATGGGAGGACTAGCGGGGTCCGGGGAGCTGTTTTTT

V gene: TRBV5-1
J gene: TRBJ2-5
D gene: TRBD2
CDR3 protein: CASTVLAGAGGTQYF
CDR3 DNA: TGCGCCAGCACCGTCCTAGCGGGGGCTGGGGGGACCCAGTACTTC

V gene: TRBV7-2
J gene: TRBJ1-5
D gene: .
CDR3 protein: CASSSRVGARQPQHF
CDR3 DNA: TGTGCCAGCAGTTCCCGGGTGGGGGCGCGGCAGCCCCAGCATTTT

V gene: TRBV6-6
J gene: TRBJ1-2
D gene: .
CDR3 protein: CASSYSSLGYTF
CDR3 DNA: TGTGCCAGCAGTTACTCGTCTTTAGGCTACACCTTC

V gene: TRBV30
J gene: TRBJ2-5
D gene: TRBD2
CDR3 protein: CAWSAGGFETQYF
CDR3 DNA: TGTGCCTGGAGTGCCGGGGGGTTTGAGACCCAGTACTTC

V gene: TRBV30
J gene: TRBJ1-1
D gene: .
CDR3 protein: CAWSDTVEAFF
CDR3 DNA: TGTGCCTGGAGTGACACAGTTGAAGCTTTCTTT

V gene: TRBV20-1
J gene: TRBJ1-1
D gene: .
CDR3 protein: CSAARGTEAFF
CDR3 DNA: TGCAGTGCTGCTAGGGGCACTGAAGCTTTCTTT

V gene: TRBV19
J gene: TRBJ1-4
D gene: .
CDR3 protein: CASSPRTDMAEKLFF
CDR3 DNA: TGTGCCAGTAGTCCTCGGACAGACATGGCGGAAAAACTGTTTTTT

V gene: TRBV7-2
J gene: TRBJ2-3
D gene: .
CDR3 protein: CASRGPGDTQYF
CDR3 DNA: TGTGCCAGCAGGGGGCCAGGGGATACGCAGTATTTT

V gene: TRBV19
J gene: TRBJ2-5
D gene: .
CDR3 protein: CASSIAPEETQYF
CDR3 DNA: TGTGCCAGTAGTATAGCCCCCGAAGAGACCCAGTACTTC

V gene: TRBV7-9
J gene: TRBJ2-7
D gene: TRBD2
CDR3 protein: CASSVLAGSIHEQYF
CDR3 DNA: TGTGCCAGCAGCGTACTAGCGGGGAGCATCCACGAGCAGTACTTC

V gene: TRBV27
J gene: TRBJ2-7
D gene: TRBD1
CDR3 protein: CASALQGYYEQYF
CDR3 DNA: TGTGCCAGCGCGCTACAGGGGTATTACGAGCAGTACTTC

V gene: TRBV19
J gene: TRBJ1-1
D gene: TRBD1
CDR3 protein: CASSIVSGGWAEAFF
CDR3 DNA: TGTGCCAGTAGTATAGTATCAGGGGGCTGGGCTGAAGCTTTCTTT

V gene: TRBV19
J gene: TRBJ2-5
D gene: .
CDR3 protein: CASSFGGFDETQYF
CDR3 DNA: TGTGCCAGTAGCTTTGGGGGGTTCGATGAGACCCAGTACTTC

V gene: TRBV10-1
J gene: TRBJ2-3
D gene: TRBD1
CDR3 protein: CASSGGGQGVRDTQYF
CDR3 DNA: TGCGCCAGCAGTGGAGGTGGACAGGGGGTTAGAGATACGCAGTATTTT

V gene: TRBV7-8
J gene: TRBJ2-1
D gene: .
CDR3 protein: CASSKERPPLRGSYNEQFF
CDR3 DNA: TGTGCCAGCAGCAAAGAGAGACCACCCCTCCGAGGCTCCTACAATGAGCAGTTCTTC

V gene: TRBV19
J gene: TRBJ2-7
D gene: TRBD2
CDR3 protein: CASSGIGTSYEQYF
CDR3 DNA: TGTGCCAGTAGTGGAATCGGGACTAGCTACGAGCAGTACTTC

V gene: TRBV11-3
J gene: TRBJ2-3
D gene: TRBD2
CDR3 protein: CASSLGRIAGGADTQYF
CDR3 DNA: TGTGCCAGCAGCCTAGGCCGGATAGCGGGAGGGGCAGATACGCAGTATTTT

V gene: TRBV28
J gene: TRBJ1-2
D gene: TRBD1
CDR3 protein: CASRQGNNYGYTF
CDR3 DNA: TGTGCCAGCCGACAGGGGAACAACTATGGCTACACCTTC

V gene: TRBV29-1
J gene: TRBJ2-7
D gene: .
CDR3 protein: CSAAPQGHEQYF
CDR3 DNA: TGCAGCGCCGCCCCCCAGGGGCACGAGCAGTACTTC

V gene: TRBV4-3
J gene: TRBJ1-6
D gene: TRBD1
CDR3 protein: CASSADREDSPLHF
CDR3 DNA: TGCGCCAGCAGCGCAGACAGGGAGGATTCACCCCTCCACTTT

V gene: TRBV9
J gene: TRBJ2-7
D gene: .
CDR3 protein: CASSVVIGGEQYF
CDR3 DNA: TGTGCCAGCAGCGTAGTAATCGGGGGCGAGCAGTACTTC

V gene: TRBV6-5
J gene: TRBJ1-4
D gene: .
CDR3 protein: CASSYTDEKLFF
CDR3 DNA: TGTGCCAGCAGTTATACGGATGAAAAACTGTTTTTT

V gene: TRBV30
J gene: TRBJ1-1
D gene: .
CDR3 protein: CAWSPSSDTEAFF
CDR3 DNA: TGTGCCTGGAGTCCATCGTCAGACACTGAAGCTTTCTTT

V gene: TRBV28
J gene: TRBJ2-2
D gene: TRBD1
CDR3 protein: CASSGTGSTGELFF
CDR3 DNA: TGTGCCAGCAGCGGGACAGGGTCCACCGGGGAGCTGTTTTTT

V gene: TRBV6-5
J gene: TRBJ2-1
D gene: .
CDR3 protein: CASSPGLTFGNEQFF
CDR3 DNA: TGTGCCAGCAGCCCGGGACTGACCTTCGGGAATGAGCAGTTCTTC

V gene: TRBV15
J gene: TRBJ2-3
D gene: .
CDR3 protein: CATSRDRRGTDTQYF
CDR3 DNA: TGTGCCACCAGCAGAGATCGGAGGGGCACAGATACGCAGTATTTT

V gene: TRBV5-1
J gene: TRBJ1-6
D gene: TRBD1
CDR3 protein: CASSPGTEFSPLHF
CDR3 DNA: TGCGCCAGCAGCCCCGGGACAGAATTTTCACCCCTCCACTTT

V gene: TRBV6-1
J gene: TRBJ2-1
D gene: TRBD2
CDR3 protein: CASSEVGGRNEQFF
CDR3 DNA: TGTGCCAGCAGTGAAGTCGGGGGGAGAAATGAGCAGTTCTTC

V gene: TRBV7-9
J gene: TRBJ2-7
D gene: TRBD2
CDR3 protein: CASSLLGTSRYEQYF
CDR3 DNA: TGTGCCAGCAGCCTACTCGGGACTAGCCGATACGAGCAGTACTTC